This TCR beta chain emerged from a study of blood T cells in healthy people across ages. Findings and caveats of the study: CMV status of donors was unknown, possibly confounding expanded clonotype changes.

A second PCR, run for about 6 to 11 cycles, used a sample-barcoded 5' primer plus a J-beta primer mix. TCRdb reanalysed the 5' RACE reads using MiXCR and keeps one entry per CDR3 protein. Of 1.5 million to 2 million distinct CDR3 sequences listed, roughly 30% are singletons. Per the germline V gene, CDR1 is MDHEN and CDR2 is SYDVKM. This CDR3 region has 14 residues. Trimming removed 2 bases at V and 5 bases at J, with 10 bases between. Each sample provided at least 5.5 micrograms of extracted total RNA. This clonotype was detected a few times. As yet, its antigen is unknown. The chain recombines TRBV28 with TRBJ2-1; D may be TRBD1 (5 bases). The sample taken for sequencing was blood. This TCR was sampled from a woman under 40 in good health. The CDR3 is CASSLSTGDNEQFF. CDR3 nucleotides: TGTGCCAGCAGTTTAAGTACAGGAGACAATGAGCAGTTCTTC.